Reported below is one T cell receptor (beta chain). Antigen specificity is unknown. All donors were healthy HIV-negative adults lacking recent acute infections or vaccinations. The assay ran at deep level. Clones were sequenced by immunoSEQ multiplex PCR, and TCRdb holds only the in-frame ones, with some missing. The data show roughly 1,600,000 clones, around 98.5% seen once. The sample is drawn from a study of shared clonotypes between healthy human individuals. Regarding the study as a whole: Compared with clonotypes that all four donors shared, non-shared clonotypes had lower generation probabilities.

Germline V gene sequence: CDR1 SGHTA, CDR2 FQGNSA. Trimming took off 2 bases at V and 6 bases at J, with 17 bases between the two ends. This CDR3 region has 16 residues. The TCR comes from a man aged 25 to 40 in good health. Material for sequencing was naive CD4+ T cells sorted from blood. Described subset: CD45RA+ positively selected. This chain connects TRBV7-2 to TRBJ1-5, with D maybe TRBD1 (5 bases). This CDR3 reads CASSLIGTWGGQPQHF. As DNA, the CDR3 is TGTGCCAGCAGCTTAATCGGGACGTGGGGTGGTCAGCCCCAGCATTTT.